Here is one T cell receptor (beta chain) with its context. Moderate-to-severe activity, CAS ≥3, NOSPECS ≥4 and duration under 3 months were recorded for donors with ophthalmopathy. This sample is part of a study of Graves' ophthalmopathy and Graves' hyperthyroidism. The overall study: Peripheral blood was gathered at the point of initial diagnosis, before any treatment started.

Amplification of TCR beta CDR3 regions used RNA transcripts. The first-round RT-PCR employed HTBI primers together with the Qiagen OneStep RT-PCR kit. A multiplex PCR was then performed as the second round. TCRdb processed the multiplex PCR reads anew with MiXCR; each CDR3 protein has one entry. In the table there are roughly 500,000 distinct CDR3 sequences, 14% of which are singletons. Trimming took 4 bases from V and 0 from J, leaving 10 bases between them. This CDR3 region has 14 residues. The germline V gene encodes CDR1 LGHDT and CDR2 YNNKEL (reference sequence). The chain links TRBV3-1 to TRBJ2-7, with D tentatively TRBD1 (5 bases). The TCR comes from a woman in her 30s with Graves' ophthalmopathy. Sequencing was carried out using blood. The CDR3: CASSPHRSSYEQYF. As DNA, the CDR3 is TGTGCCAGCAGCCCGCACAGGAGCTCCTACGAGCAGTACTTC.